This TCR delta chain was profiled in a study of Vδ1+ human thymocytes. Overall study results and limits: Highly polyclonal TRG and TRD repertoires with Gaussian CDR3 length distributions appeared in thymus.

The germline gives CDR1 TSWWSYY, CDR2 QGS. J was trimmed by 0 bases and V by 3 bases; bases with no gene match: 8. This CDR3 contains 17 residues. The template was reverse-transcribed extracted RNA. The CDR3 regions were amplified by multiplex PCR from V-gene primers to a constant-region primer. TCRdb re-processed the multiplex PCR reads using CATT. Of tens of thousands of delta-chain clones listed, around 7.4% were seen once; the top ten hold approximately 1%. This clone came up a few times. Its antigen is as yet unknown. The specimen sequenced was Vdelta1+ gamma-delta thymocytes from the thymus. Subset in this sample: FACS-sorted CD3+ TCRalphabeta- TCRVdelta1+ TCRVdelta2- thymocytes. This receptor was obtained from a child less than two years old who had congenital heart surgery. V usage is TRDV1 and J usage is TRDJ1, with 9 positions matching TRDD3. The CDR3 bases are TGTGCTCTTGGGGACTGGGGGATCCGCCGGTACACCGATAAACTCATCTTT. This sequence encodes CALGDWGIRRYTDKLIF.